Only a few counts were recorded for the clone carrying this T cell receptor beta chain. V was clipped by 2 bases and J by 0 bases, with 17 bases between them. The CDR3 is 17 amino acids. Germline assignment: CDR1 MNHNS and CDR2 SASEGT. The sample belongs to a study of blood T cells in healthy people across ages. The authors ran a second PCR of roughly 6 to 12 cycles using a sample-barcoded 5' primer and a J-beta primer mix. TCRdb reanalysed the 5' RACE reads using MiXCR and keeps one entry per CDR3 protein. The sample lists about 1 million distinct CDR3 sequences; 35% to 50% were seen once. This chain joins TRBV6-1 and TRBJ2-7; TRBD1 is a possible D gene (6 bases). The clonotype originates from an older woman in good health. Specimen: blood. Here the CDR3 reads CASSEFPRPGDSYEQYF. CDR3 DNA: TGTGCCAGCAGTGAATTCCCGAGGCCAGGGGACTCCTACGAGCAGTACTTC.